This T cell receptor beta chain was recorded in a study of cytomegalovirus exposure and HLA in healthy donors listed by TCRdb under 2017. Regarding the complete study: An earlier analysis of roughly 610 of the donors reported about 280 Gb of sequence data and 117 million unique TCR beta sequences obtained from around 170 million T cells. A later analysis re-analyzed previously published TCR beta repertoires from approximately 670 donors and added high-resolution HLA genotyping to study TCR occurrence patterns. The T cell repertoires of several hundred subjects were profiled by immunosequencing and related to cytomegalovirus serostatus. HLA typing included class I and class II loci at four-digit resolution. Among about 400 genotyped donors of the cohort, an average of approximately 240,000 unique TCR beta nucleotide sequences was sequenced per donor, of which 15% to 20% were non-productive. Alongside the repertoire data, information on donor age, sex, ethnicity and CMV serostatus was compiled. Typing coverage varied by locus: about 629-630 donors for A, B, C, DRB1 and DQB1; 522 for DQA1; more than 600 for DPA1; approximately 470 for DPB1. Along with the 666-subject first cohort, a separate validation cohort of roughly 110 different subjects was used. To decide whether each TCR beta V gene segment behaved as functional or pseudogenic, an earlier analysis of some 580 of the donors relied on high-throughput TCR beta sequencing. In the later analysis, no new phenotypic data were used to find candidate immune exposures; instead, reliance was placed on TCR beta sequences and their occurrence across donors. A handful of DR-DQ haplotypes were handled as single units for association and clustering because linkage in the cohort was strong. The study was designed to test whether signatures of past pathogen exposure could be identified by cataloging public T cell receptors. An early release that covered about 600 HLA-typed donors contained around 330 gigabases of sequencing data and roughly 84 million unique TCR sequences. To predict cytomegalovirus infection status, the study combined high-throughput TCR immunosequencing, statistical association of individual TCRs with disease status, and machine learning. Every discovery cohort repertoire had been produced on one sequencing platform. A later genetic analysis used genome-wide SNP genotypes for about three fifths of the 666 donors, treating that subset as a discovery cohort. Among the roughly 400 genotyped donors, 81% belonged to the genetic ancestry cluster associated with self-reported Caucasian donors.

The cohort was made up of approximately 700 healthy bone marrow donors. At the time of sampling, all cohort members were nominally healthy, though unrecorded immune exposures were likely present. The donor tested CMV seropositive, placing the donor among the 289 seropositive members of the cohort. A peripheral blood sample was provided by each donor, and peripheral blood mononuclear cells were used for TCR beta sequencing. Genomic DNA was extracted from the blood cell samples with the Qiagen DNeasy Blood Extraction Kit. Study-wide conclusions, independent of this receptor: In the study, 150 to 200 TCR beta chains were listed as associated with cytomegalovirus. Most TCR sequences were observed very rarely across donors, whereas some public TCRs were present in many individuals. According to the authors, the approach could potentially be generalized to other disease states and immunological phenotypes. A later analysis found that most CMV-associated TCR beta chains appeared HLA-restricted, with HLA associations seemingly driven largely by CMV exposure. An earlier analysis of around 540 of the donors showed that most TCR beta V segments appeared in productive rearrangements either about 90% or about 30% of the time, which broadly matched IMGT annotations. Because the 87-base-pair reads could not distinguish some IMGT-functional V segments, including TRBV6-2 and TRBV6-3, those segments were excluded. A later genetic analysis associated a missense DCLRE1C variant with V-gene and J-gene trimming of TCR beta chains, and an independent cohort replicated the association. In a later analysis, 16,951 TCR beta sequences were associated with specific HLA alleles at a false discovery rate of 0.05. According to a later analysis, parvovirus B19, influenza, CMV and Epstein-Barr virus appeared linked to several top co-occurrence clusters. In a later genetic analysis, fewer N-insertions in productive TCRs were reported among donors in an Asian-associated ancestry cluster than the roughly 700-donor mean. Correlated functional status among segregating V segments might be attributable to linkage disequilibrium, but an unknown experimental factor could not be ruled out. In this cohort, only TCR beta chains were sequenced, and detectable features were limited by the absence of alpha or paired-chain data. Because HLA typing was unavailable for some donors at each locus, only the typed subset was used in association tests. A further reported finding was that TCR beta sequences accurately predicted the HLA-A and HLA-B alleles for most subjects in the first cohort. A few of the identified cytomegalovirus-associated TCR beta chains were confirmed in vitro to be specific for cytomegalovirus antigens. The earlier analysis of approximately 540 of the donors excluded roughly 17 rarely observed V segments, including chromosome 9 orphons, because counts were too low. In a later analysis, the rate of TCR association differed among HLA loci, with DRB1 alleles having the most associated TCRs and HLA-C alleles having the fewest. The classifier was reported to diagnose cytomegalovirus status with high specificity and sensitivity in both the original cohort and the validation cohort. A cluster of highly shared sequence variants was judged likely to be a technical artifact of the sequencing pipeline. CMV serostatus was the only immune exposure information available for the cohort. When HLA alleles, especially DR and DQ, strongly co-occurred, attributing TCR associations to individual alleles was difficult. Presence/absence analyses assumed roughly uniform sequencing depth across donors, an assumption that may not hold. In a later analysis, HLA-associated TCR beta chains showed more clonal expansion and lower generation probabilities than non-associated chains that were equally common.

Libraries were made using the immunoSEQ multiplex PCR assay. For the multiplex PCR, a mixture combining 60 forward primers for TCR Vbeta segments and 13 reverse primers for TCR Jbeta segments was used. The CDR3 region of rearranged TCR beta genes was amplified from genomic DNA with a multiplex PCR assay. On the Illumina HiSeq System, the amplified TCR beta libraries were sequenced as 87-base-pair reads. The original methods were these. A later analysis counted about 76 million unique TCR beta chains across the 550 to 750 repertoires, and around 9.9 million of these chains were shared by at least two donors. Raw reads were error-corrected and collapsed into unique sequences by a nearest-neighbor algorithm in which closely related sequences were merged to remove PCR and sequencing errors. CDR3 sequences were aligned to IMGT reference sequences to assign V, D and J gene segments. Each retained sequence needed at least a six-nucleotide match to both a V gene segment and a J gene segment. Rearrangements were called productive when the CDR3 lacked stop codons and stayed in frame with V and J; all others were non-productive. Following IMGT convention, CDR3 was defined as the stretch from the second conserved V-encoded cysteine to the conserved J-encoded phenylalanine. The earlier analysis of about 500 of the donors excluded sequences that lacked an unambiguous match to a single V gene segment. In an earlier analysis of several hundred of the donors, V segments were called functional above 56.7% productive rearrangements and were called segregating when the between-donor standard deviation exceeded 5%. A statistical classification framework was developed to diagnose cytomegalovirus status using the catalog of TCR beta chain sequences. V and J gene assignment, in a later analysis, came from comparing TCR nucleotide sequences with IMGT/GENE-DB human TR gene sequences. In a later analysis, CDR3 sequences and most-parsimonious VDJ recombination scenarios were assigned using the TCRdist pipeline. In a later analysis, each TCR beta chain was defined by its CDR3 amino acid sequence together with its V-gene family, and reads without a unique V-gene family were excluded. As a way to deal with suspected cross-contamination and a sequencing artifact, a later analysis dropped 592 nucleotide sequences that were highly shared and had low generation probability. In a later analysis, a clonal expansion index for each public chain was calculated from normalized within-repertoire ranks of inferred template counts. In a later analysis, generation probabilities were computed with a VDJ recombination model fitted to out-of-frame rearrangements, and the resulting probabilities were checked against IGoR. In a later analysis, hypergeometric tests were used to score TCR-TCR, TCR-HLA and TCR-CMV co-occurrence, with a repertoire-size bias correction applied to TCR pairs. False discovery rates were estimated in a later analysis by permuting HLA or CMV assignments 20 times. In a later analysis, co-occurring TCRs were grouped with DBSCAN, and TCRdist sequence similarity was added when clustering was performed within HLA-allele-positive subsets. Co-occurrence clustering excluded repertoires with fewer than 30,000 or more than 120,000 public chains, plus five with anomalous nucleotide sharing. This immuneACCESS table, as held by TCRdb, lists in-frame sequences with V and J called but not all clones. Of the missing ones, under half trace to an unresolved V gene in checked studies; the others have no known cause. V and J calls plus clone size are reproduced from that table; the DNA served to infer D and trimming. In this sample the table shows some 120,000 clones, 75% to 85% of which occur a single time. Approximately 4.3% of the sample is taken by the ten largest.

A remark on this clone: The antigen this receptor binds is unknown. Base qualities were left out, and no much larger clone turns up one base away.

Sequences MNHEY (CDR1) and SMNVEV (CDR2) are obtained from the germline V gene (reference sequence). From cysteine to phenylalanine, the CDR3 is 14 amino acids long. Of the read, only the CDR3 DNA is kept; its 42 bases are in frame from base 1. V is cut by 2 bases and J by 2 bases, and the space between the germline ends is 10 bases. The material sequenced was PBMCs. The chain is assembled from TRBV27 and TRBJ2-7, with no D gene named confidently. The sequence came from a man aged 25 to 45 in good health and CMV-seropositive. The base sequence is TGTGCCAGCAGTTTAGGAATAGCAACCTACGAGCAGTACTTC. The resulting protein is CASSLGIATYEQYF.